A selection of T cell receptor beta chains follows, all from one sample in a study of blood T cell repertoires in COVID-19. Some clones are missing from TCRdb's copy, which holds only in-frame ones; the method was immunoSEQ multiplex PCR. The repertoire holds 72,000 or so clones, roughly 89% seen once, with approximately 1.5% in the top ten. What was sequenced was peripheral blood. The receptor set was obtained from a man aged 60 to 69 with acute or convalescent COVID-19. Both conserved end residues are part of each CDR3. Each record gives: D gene, J gene, clone size, V gene, CDR3 protein, CDR3 DNA. A D gene is named only where the DNA matches it firmly. The size field is filled for only some rows; it gives once, few, many or a size class.

.,TRBJ1-5,few,TRBV28,CASRPLGGRIYQPQHF,TGTGCCAGCCGCCCCCTAGGGGGAAGGATCTATCAGCCCCAGCATTTT
.,TRBJ2-5,.,TRBV5-1,CASNHHGWGEETQYF,TGCGCCAGCAACCACCACGGGTGGGGAGAAGAGACCCAGTACTTC
TRBD2,TRBJ2-3,.,TRBV2,CASSAGLAGANTQYF,TGTGCCAGCAGTGCGGGACTAGCGGGGGCAAATACGCAGTATTTT
.,TRBJ2-7,few,TRBV9,CASSVELEDEQYF,TGTGCCAGCAGCGTAGAACTAGAGGACGAGCAGTACTTC
.,TRBJ1-1,.,TRBV5-6,CASSLRGKIVAEAFF,TGTGCCAGCAGCTTGCGGGGTAAGATTGTCGCTGAAGCTTTCTTT
TRBD1,TRBJ1-3,.,TRBV2,CASSGTGSSGNTIYF,TGTGCCAGCAGCGGGACAGGTTCTTCTGGAAACACCATATATTTT
TRBD1,TRBJ1-2,.,TRBV19,CASSPNTGAGGYTF,TGTGCCAGTAGTCCGAATACAGGGGCCGGTGGCTACACCTTC
TRBD1,TRBJ1-1,.,TRBV5-4,CASSYETGGNTEAFF,TGTGCCAGCAGCTATGAGACAGGGGGGAACACTGAAGCTTTCTTT
.,TRBJ2-3,.,TRBV2,CASSEEGRIDTQYF,TGTGCCAGCAGTGAAGAGGGGAGGATAGATACGCAGTATTTT
TRBD1,TRBJ1-6,.,TRBV27,CASSPTGGRGSPLHF,TGTGCCAGCAGCCCGACAGGGGGCAGAGGTTCACCCCTCCACTTT
TRBD1,TRBJ2-5,.,TRBV7-7,CASSLDRGETQYF,TGTGCTAGCAGCTTGGACAGGGGGGAGACCCAGTACTTC
.,TRBJ1-2,.,TRBV19,CASSRQMEGYTF,TGTGCCAGTAGCAGACAGATGGAAGGCTACACCTTC
.,TRBJ2-1,.,TRBV3-1/TRBV3-2,CASSQEGQGLNNEQFF,TGTGCCAGCAGCCAAGAAGGTCAGGGACTTAACAATGAGCAGTTCTTC
.,TRBJ1-2,.,TRBV9,CASNPFDSF,TGTGCCAGCAACCCCTTCGACTCTTTC
.,TRBJ1-3,.,TRBV28,CASSSPEGSGNTIYF,TGTGCCAGCAGTTCCCCCGAGGGATCTGGAAACACCATATATTTT
TRBD2,TRBJ2-1,.,TRBV5-1,CASRSTSGGNEQFF,TGCGCCAGCAGATCGACTAGCGGGGGGAATGAGCAGTTCTTC
.,TRBJ1-6,.,TRBV2,CASMGRQSSYNSPLHF,TGTGCCAGCATGGGCAGGCAAAGCTCCTATAATTCACCCCTCCACTTT
.,TRBJ2-7,.,TRBV5-6,CASSLGKLTGTYEQYF,TGTGCCAGCAGCTTGGGAAAGTTGACAGGGACTTACGAGCAGTACTTC
.,TRBJ1-1,.,TRBV4-1,CASSQAHSGEEAFF,TGCGCCAGCAGCCAAGCTCACTCGGGGGAAGAAGCTTTCTTT
TRBD1,TRBJ2-2,.,TRBV18,CASSGDRANTGELFF,TGTGCCAGCTCGGGCGACAGGGCTAACACCGGGGAGCTGTTTTTT
.,TRBJ1-2,.,TRBV10-3,CAISESSLNYGYTF,TGTGCCATCAGTGAGTCTTCCCTGAACTATGGCTACACCTTC
TRBD1,TRBJ2-6,few,TRBV19,CASMGDRAGANVLTF,TGTGCCAGTATGGGGGACAGGGCTGGGGCCAACGTCCTGACTTTC
TRBD1,TRBJ1-5,few,TRBV7-9,CASSLGTGNQPQHF,TGTGCCAGCAGCCTCGGGACAGGGAATCAGCCCCAGCATTTT
.,TRBJ1-1,.,TRBV3-1/TRBV3-2,CASSHLPNTEAFF,TGTGCCAGCAGCCATCTACCAAACACTGAAGCTTTCTTT
.,TRBJ1-1,.,TRBV9,CASSPRVGGNTEAFF,TGTGCCAGCAGCCCAAGGGTGGGGGGGAACACTGAAGCTTTCTTT
TRBD1,TRBJ1-2,.,TRBV14,CASSQDGDRASGYTF,TGTGCCAGCAGCCAAGATGGAGACAGGGCTAGCGGCTACACCTTC
.,TRBJ2-3,.,TRBV24-1,CAVGLTGLDTQYF,TGTGCCGTAGGGCTTACAGGGTTGGATACGCAGTATTTT
.,TRBJ1-5,.,TRBV7-6,CASSLQGGGSQPQHF,TGTGCCAGCAGCTTACAGGGAGGGGGTTCGCAGCCCCAGCATTTT
.,TRBJ1-4,.,TRBV5-4,CASSLAPAGTNEKLFF,TGTGCCAGCAGCTTGGCCCCAGCAGGGACTAATGAAAAACTGTTTTTT
TRBD1,TRBJ2-7,few,TRBV4-1,CASSQEVGQNYEQYF,TGCGCCAGCAGCCAAGAAGTGGGACAGAACTACGAGCAGTACTTC
.,TRBJ2-7,.,TRBV6-5,CASRPTGPLSYEQYF,TGTGCCAGCAGACCGACAGGACCTCTTTCCTACGAGCAGTACTTC
TRBD1,TRBJ1-2,.,TRBV30,CAWTRDRGEYTF,TGTGCCTGGACAAGGGACAGGGGAGAGTACACCTTC
TRBD1,TRBJ2-5,.,TRBV20-1,CSASRTGGFEETQYF,TGCAGTGCCAGTAGGACAGGGGGCTTCGAAGAGACCCAGTACTTC
TRBD1,TRBJ2-1,.,TRBV5-1,CASSLGGTVLYNEQFF,TGCGCCAGCAGCTTGGGGGGGACAGTACTCTACAATGAGCAGTTCTTC
.,TRBJ1-2,.,TRBV19,CASSEQLMNYGYTF,TGTGCCAGTAGTGAACAGCTAATGAACTATGGCTACACCTTC